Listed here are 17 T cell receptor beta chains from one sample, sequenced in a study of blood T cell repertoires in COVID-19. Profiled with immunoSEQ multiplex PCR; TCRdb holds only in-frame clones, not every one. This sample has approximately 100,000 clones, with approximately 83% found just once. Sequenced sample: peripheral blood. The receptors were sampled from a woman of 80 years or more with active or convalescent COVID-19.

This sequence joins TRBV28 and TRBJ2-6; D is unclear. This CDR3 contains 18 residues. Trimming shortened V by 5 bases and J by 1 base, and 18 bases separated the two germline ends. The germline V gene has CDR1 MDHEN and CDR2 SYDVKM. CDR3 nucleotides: TGTGCCAGCAGTCCTAGGATGGTAGGATTATCTGGGGCCAACGTCCTGACTTTC. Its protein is CASSPRMVGLSGANVLTF.

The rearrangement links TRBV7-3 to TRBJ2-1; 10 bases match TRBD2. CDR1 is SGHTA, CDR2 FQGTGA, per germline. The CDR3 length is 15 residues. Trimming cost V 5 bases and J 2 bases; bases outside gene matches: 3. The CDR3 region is CASSPSGRAYNEQFF. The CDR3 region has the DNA TGTGCCAGCAGCCCGAGCGGGAGGGCCTACAATGAGCAGTTCTTC. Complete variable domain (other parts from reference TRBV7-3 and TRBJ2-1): GAGVSQTPSNKVTEKGKYVELRCDPISGHTALYWYRQSLGQGPEFLIYFQGTGAADDSGLPNDRFFAVRPEGSVSTLKIQRTERGDSAVYLCASSPSGRAYNEQFFGPGTRLTVL.

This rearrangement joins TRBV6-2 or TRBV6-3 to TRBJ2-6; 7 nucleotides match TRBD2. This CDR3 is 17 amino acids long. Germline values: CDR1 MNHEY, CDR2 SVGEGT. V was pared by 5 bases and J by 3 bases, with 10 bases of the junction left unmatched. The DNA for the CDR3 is TGTGCCAGCAGTCATCAGCGGGATCAAAATGGGGCCAACGTCCTGACTTTC. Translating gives CASSHQRDQNGANVLTF.

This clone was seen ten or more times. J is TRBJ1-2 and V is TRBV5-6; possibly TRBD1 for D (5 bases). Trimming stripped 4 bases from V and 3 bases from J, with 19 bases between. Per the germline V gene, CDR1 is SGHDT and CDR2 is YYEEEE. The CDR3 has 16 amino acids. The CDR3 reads CASSESGLGLDYGYTF. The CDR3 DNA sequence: TGTGCCAGCAGCGAATCTGGTCTGGGGCTCGACTATGGCTACACCTTC.

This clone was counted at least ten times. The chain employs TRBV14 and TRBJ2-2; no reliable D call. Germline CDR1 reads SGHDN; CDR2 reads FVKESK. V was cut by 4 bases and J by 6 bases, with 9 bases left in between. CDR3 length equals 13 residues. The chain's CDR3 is CASSPSRPGELFF. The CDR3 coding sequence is TGTGCCAGCAGCCCGTCTCGTCCCGGGGAGCTGTTTTTT.

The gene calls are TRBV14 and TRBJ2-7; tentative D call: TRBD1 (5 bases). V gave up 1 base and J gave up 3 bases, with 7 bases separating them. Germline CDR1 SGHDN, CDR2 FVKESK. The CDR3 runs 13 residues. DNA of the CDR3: TGTGCCAGCAGCCAAGCGACAGACTACGAGCAGTACTTC. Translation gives CASSQATDYEQYF.

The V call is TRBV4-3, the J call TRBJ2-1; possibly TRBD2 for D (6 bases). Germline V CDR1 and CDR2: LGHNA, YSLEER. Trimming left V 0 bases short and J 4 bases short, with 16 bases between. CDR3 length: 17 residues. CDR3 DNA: TGCGCCAGCAGCCAAGATCTTGGGTTAGCGGCGTACAATGAGCAGTTCTTC. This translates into CASSQDLGLAAYNEQFF.

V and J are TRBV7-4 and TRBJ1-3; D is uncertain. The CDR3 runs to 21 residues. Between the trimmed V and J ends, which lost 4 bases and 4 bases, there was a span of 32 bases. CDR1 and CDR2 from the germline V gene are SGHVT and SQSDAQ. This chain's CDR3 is CASSSPPAEGKDPNTGNTIYF. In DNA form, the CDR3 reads TGTGCCAGCAGCTCCCCCCCCGCGGAGGGAAAGGACCCGAATACGGGAAACACCATATATTTT.

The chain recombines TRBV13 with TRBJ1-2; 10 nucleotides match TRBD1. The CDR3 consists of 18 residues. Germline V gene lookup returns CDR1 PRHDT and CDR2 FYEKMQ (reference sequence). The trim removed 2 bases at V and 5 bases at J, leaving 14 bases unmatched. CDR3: CASSLMVGDRGPVYGYTF. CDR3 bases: TGTGCCAGCAGCTTAATGGTGGGGGACAGGGGCCCGGTTTATGGCTACACCTTC.

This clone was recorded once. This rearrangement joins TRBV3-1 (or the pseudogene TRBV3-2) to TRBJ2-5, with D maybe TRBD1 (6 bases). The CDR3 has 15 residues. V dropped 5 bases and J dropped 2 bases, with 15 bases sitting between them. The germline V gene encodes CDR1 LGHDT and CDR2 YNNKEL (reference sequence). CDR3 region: CASSSRRGLQETQYF. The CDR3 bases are TGTGCCAGCAGCAGCCGCAGGGGCTTGCAAGAGACCCAGTACTTC.

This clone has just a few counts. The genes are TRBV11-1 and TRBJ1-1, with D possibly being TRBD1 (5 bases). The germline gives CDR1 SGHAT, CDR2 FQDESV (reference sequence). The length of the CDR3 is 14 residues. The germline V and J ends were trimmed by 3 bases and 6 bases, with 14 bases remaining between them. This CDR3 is CASSFGRATAEAFF. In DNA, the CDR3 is TGTGCCAGCAGCTTCGGCAGGGCGACGGCTGAAGCTTTCTTT.

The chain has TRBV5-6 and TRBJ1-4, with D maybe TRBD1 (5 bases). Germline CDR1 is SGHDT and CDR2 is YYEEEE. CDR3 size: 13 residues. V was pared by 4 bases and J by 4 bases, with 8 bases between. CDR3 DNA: TGTGCCAGCAGCGCGACAGATAATGAAAAACTGTTTTTT. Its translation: CASSATDNEKLFF.

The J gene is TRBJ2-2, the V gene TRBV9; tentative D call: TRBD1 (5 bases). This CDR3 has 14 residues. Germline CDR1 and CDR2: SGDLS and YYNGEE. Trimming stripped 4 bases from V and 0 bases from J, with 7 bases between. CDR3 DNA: TGTGCCAGCAGCTCGACAGCGAACACCGGGGAGCTGTTTTTT. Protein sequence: CASSSTANTGELFF.

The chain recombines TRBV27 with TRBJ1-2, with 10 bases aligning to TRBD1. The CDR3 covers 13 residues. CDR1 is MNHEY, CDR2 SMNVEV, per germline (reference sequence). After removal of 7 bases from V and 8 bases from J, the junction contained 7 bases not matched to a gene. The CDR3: CASTGTGAGGYTF. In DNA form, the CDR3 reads TGTGCCAGCACCGGGACAGGGGCGGGGGGCTACACCTTC.

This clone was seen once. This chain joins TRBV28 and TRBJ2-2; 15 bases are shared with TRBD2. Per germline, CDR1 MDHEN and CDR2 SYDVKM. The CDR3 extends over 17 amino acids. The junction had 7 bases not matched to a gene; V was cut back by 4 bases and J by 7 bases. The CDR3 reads CASSSGLAGGPLGELFF. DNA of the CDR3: TGTGCCAGCAGTTCTGGACTAGCGGGAGGGCCGCTCGGGGAGCTGTTTTTT.

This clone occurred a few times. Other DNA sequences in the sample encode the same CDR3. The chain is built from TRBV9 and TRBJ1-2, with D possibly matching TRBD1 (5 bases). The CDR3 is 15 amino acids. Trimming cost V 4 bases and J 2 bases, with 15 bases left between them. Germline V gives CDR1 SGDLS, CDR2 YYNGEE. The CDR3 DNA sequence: TGTGCCAGCAGCCCTCGCGACGCAGGGAACTATGGCTACACCTTC. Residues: CASSPRDAGNYGYTF.

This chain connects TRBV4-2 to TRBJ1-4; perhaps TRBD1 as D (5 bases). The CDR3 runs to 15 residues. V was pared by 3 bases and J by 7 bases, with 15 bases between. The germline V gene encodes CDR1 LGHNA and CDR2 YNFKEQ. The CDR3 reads CASSHPIGGSEKLFF. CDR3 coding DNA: TGTGCCAGCAGCCACCCTATTGGGGGGAGTGAAAAACTGTTTTTT.